The 31 T cell receptor beta chains listed next were all sequenced from one sample in a study of T cells in severe cutaneous drug reactions. The iRepertoire multiplex PCR system with TCR subtype-specific primers built both bulk and single-cell libraries. TCRdb reprocessed the multiplex PCR reads and reports one entry per CDR3 protein, with no DNA. The repertoire table contains some 2,800 distinct CDR3 sequences. Carbamazepine had induced Stevens-Johnson syndrome or toxic epidermal necrolysis in the sequenced donors. Sequencing input: cells from a skin blister. The origin of the receptors is a human donor with toxic epidermal necrolysis, a severe cutaneous drug reaction.

By frequency, this clonotype is large. This sequence joins TRBV20-1 and TRBJ2-1; TCRdb names TRBD1, which stays unverified in the absence of DNA. Germline V lookup: CDR1 DFQATT, CDR2 SNEGSKA (reference sequence). This CDR3 has 14 residues. CDR3 amino acids: CSARGTGLGYEQFF.

The rearrangement joins TRBV11-2 to TRBJ1-1. Per germline, CDR1 SGHAT and CDR2 FQNNGV. The CDR3 is made up of 15 amino acids. This CDR3 is CASSESSYLNTEAFF. Full variable domain (missing parts from reference TRBV11-2 and TRBJ1-1): EAGVAQSPRYKIIEKRQSVAFWCNPISGHATLYWYQQILGQGPKLLIQFQNNGVVDDSQLPKDRFSAERLKGVDSTLKIQPAKLEDSAVYLCASSESSYLNTEAFFGQGTRLTVV.

This chain uses TRBV2 with TRBJ2-7; TCRdb names TRBD1, which stays unverified in the absence of DNA. Germline CDR1 SNHLY, CDR2 FYNNEI. The CDR3 sequence is 13 residues long. Here the CDR3 reads CASSRQKAYEQYF.

V gene TRBV30 combines with J gene TRBJ2-7. Germline V CDR1 and CDR2: GTSNPN, SVGIG (reference sequence). CDR3 length: 14 residues. The CDR3 loop is CAWSGPTTPYEQYF.

The chain's CDR3 is CASSGAGTLYNEQFF. V and J are TRBV2 and TRBJ2-1; TCRdb's D call, TRBD2, is unchecked because there is no DNA. Germline CDR1 SNHLY, CDR2 FYNNEI. This CDR3 is 15 amino acids long.

The V call is TRBV29-1, the J call TRBJ2-1; lacking DNA, the TRBD2 call made by TCRdb goes unchecked. Germline loops: CDR1 SQVTM, CDR2 ANQGSEA. This CDR3 has 12 residues. The CDR3: CSVWDSRSEQFF.

The chain has TRBV6-5 and TRBJ2-7; TCRdb lists TRBD1, though no DNA is available to test this call. The CDR3 sequence is 15 residues long. The germline CDR1 and CDR2 sequences are MNHEY and SVGAGI. This CDR3 is CASSPGQGGTYEQYF.

The chain employs TRBV18 and TRBJ2-6; TCRdb reports TRBD2, a call that lacks DNA to check it against. CDR1 is KGHSH and CDR2 is LQKENI in the germline V gene. CDR3 length: 14 amino acids. CDR3 residues: CASPPNSGANVLTF.

This clonotype registers medium-sized by frequency. The rearrangement links TRBV19 to TRBJ2-7; no DNA is available, so the TRBD1 call from TCRdb remains unchecked. The CDR3 loop spans 14 amino acids. Germline V CDR1 and CDR2: LNHDA, SQIVND (reference sequence). CDR3 loop: CATEGTGTAYEQYF.

J is TRBJ2-1 and V is TRBV18; the TCRdb call, TRBD1, lacks DNA for checking. The germline V gene has CDR1 KGHSH and CDR2 LQKENI. The CDR3 has 14 residues. This CDR3 reads CASSPRRGGNEQFF.

Its frequency marks this clonotype as medium-sized. The V gene is TRBV19, the J gene TRBJ2-1; TCRdb's D call of TRBD2 is untestable without DNA. This CDR3 contains 16 residues. Germline CDR1 reads LNHDA; CDR2 reads SQIVND (reference sequence). The CDR3 sequence is CASSILAGPPYNEQFF.

The V call is TRBV7-8, the J call TRBJ2-1; TCRdb's assignment of TRBD1 cannot be checked, as there is no DNA. CDR1 is SGHVS and CDR2 is FQNEAQ in the germline V gene. The CDR3 has 15 residues. CDR3 protein: CASSEAGTQYNEQFF.

Here the CDR3 reads CASSYSLGDTQYF. The chain couples TRBV6-5 to TRBJ2-3. There are 13 residues in the CDR3. Germline V CDR1 and CDR2: MNHEY, SVGAGI.

This chain joins TRBV7-6 and TRBJ2-2; as DNA is missing, the TRBD1 call by TCRdb cannot be tested. The CDR3 sequence is 15 residues long. Germline CDR1 is SGHVS and CDR2 is FNYEAQ. This CDR3 is CASSLGGPGTGELFF.

The V call is TRBV20-1, the J call TRBJ2-7. The length of the CDR3 is 11 residues. CDR1 and CDR2 from the germline V gene are DFQATT and SNEGSKA (reference sequence). CDR3 amino acids: CSAQDYYEQYF.

The CDR3 region is CASSENKGLAGVRAEQFF. The chain carries TRBV2 and TRBJ2-1; the TCRdb D gene call, TRBD2, has no DNA to confirm it. The germline gives CDR1 SNHLY, CDR2 FYNNEI. The length of the CDR3 is 18 residues. The variable domain in full, with the rest retrieved from reference TRBV2 and TRBJ2-1, is EPEVTQTPSHQVTQMGQEVILRCVPISNHLYFYWYRQILGQKVEFLVSFYNNEISEKSEIFDDQFSVERPDGSNFTLKIRSTKLEDSAMYFCASSENKGLAGVRAEQFFGPGTRLTVL.

The V call is TRBV20-1, the J call TRBJ2-7; TCRdb selects TRBD1, and the lack of DNA leaves this call unchecked. The CDR3 length is 13 residues. Germline lookup yields CDR1 DFQATT and CDR2 SNEGSKA (reference sequence). The chain's CDR3 is CSARELSTMVQHF.

The rearrangement links TRBV6-6 to TRBJ1-3. The CDR3 loop spans 11 amino acids. Looked up from germline, CDR1 is MNHNY and CDR2 is SVGAGI (reference sequence). The CDR3 is CASSYSDTIYF.

This chain joins TRBV11-1 and TRBJ2-1; TCRdb selects TRBD2, and the lack of DNA leaves this call unchecked. There are 16 residues in the CDR3. The germline gives CDR1 SGHAT, CDR2 FQDESV (reference sequence). This CDR3 is CASSKGGTSGLDEQFF.

Its frequency marks this clonotype as medium-sized. The chain recombines TRBV13 with TRBJ2-7. The germline gives CDR1 PRHDT, CDR2 FYEKMQ (reference sequence). The CDR3 is made up of 14 amino acids. CDR3 loop: CASSNLTVYYEQYF.

The gene calls are TRBV29-1 and TRBJ2-7; without DNA, the TCRdb call of TRBD1 cannot be checked. This CDR3 contains 15 residues. Germline CDR1 and CDR2: SQVTM and ANQGSEA. The CDR3: CSVGHPQGGGYEQYF.

The rearrangement uses TRBV18 and TRBJ2-1; as DNA is missing, the TRBD2 call by TCRdb cannot be tested. The CDR3 has 16 amino acids. CDR1 and CDR2 (germline): KGHSH, LQKENI. CDR3 region: CASSPERLARNNEQFF.

The chain joins TRBV7-8 to TRBJ1-1; absent DNA, TCRdb's TRBD1 call cannot be checked. The V gene's germline CDR1 is SGHVS and CDR2 FQNEAQ. The CDR3 loop spans 14 amino acids. The CDR3: CASSLGAQRIEAFF.

This chain joins TRBV4-1 and TRBJ1-5; TCRdb's D call of TRBD1 is untestable without DNA. Germline loops: CDR1 MGHRA, CDR2 YSYEKL. There are 15 residues in the CDR3. CDR3 loop: CASSQGRGGNQPQHF.

This clonotype is deemed medium-sized by its frequency. The rearrangement links TRBV20-1 to TRBJ2-3. This CDR3 is 13 amino acids long. Germline CDR1 reads DFQATT; CDR2 reads SNEGSKA (reference sequence). CDR3 protein: CSAKQMSTDTQYF.

The chain combines TRBV6-1 with TRBJ2-1. The CDR3 is 13 residues long. The germline CDR1 and CDR2 sequences are MNHNS and SASEGT. CDR3: CATEWEYYNEQFF.

V is TRBV30 and J is TRBJ2-7; without DNA, the TCRdb call of TRBD2 cannot be checked. The CDR3 is 13 residues long. The germline gives CDR1 GTSNPN, CDR2 SVGIG (reference sequence). CDR3: CAWDPLAGHEQYF.

The chain employs TRBV6-2 or TRBV6-3 and TRBJ2-3. The CDR3 spans 13 residues. The V gene's germline CDR1 is MNHEY and CDR2 SVGEGT. The CDR3 here is CASSYSTSYTQYF.

The rearrangement uses TRBV2 and TRBJ2-3; checking the TCRdb D call of TRBD2 is not possible without DNA. The CDR3 covers 16 residues. CDR1 is SNHLY and CDR2 is FYNNEI in the germline V gene. The CDR3 loop reads CASRAEGLSGPRTQYF.

The chain is built from TRBV6-5 and TRBJ2-1; the TRBD2 assignment by TCRdb is unverifiable without DNA. Germline V lookup: CDR1 MNHEY, CDR2 SVGAGI. This CDR3 region has 21 residues. CDR3 in amino acids: CASSTRIAGGPRSSSYNEQFF.

The chain has TRBV11-3 and TRBJ2-5. The CDR3 totals 13 residues. The V gene's germline CDR1 is SGHNT and CDR2 YENEEA. The CDR3 loop reads CASSSDSRETQYF.